This entry describes one T cell receptor beta chain. Its matching antigen is unknown. Only in-frame clones appear in the TCRdb table, and some are missing; sequencing was by immunoSEQ multiplex PCR. The sample lists 140,000 or so clones; about 88% were seen once. The entry originates in a study of radiation and T cells in renal cell carcinoma. Points from the study as a whole: Top tumor clonotypes rose in blood 2 weeks post-radiation, then contracted.

Trimming removed 2 bases from V and 7 bases from J, with 15 bases in between. Germline loops: CDR1 SGHRS, CDR2 YFSETQ. This CDR3 spans 14 amino acids. Sample time point: baseline pretreatment blood. Treatment denoted: 15 Gy SBRT to primary tumor, nephrectomy 4 weeks later. This renal cell carcinoma was of the clear cell type. This receptor was identified in a woman aged 45-65 years with renal cell carcinoma. The chain carries TRBV5-1 and TRBJ1-2, with D possibly being TRBD1 (6 bases). Specimen: blood, collected from a patient whose treatment included radiotherapy and nephrectomy. CDR3 nucleotide sequence: TGCGCCAGCAGCTTTGGCGAACAGGGAGGTGGCTACACCTTC. As protein: CASSFGEQGGGYTF.